This paragraph reports one T cell receptor beta chain. Germline V gene sequence: CDR1 SGHRS, CDR2 YFSETQ. The CDR3 totals 15 residues. After removal of 1 base from V and 6 bases from J, the junction contained 6 bases not matched to a gene. These data belong to a study of T cell responses to AZD1222 COVID-19 vaccine. Method: immunoSEQ multiplex PCR; TCRdb's copy keeps in-frame clones and lacks some. Of roughly 130,000 clones in the sample, 85% to 95% were seen once. The specimen was peripheral blood, collected on day 0 of AZD1222 vaccination. The chain couples TRBV5-1 to TRBJ1-5, with 8 bases identical to TRBD1. This clonotype originated in an adult in good health. DNA for the CDR3: TGCGCCAGCAGCTTGAGGGGGGACAGGCGTCAGCCCCAGCATTTT. Translated: CASSLRGDRRQPQHF.